A selection of T cell receptor beta chains follows, all from one sample in a study of blood T cells in healthy people across ages. Each CDR3 protein is one row after TCRdb ran MiXCR on the 5' RACE reads. The sample includes roughly 1,500,000 distinct CDR3 sequences, about 40% of them seen just once. Sequencing was performed on blood. The origin of the receptors is a woman younger than 35 in good health. Both conserved end residues are trimmed from each CDR3. The order of the fields is V gene, CDR3 protein.

>TRBV3-1
ASSQVSHNEQF
>TRBV29-1
SVLRDSRNYEQY
>TRBV4-2
ASSQDKTGGQAF
>TRBV6-6
ASSRSGAGETQY
>TRBV20-1
SAFPGGGSDSYNEQF
>TRBV5-1
ASVPGTENTEAF
>TRBV2
ASSEERGGNIQY
>TRBV7-9
ASSSPAAGALSYT
>TRBV27
ASSPVKQGKGSYEQY
>TRBV20-1
SARDLAGRVSTDTQY
>TRBV18
ASSPSGTGDSEQF
>TRBV2
ASSVDTPYEQY
>TRBV28
ASSFSGVLGYT
>TRBV25-1
ASTIHGASTEAF
>TRBV19
ASSIGWGTSSYNEQF
>TRBV7-3
ASSLTEESPLH
>TRBV12-3/TRBV12-4
ASSPPGQGFGYT
>TRBV27
ASSPRTSGRYNEQY
>TRBV12-3/TRBV12-4
ASKAGGGNEQF
>TRBV27
ASSFSPTGNYGYT
>TRBV20-1
SARVSTSQSYNEQF
>TRBV4-1
ASSQVVTSGQETQY
>TRBV5-6
ASSPPQWDGELF
>TRBV7-2
ASSLADKPYEQY
>TRBV7-8
ASSLDRSLAGYEQY
>TRBV3-1
ASSPEQGQPQH
>TRBV3-1
ASSQEGGMSYEQY
>TRBV18
ASSSNRVGYEQY
>TRBV24-1
ATSDFKVSYNEQF
>TRBV7-8
ASSLVAVREQY
>TRBV5-1
ASSAQEDTEAF
>TRBV6-1
ASSEALHGTGNNEQF
>TRBV12-5
ASGLGQIGMNTEAF
>TRBV10-3
AISESSPSGGVAYNEQF
>TRBV29-1
SVDPGQGYGEAF
>TRBV11-2
ASNPVTSGYNEQF
>TRBV3-1
ASSQINTGNEQY
>TRBV18
ASSDQQGWAETQY
>TRBV20-1
SARDRDSTEAF
>TRBV2
ASSDNPGLVTDTQY
>TRBV20-1
SARQRQGAQVEGYT
>TRBV21-1
ASSKDREIAKNIQY
>TRBV4-2
ASSAPGPRADTQY
>TRBV7-2
ASSSMGLAGTGGFYEQY
>TRBV6-1
ASSEVTGTEAF